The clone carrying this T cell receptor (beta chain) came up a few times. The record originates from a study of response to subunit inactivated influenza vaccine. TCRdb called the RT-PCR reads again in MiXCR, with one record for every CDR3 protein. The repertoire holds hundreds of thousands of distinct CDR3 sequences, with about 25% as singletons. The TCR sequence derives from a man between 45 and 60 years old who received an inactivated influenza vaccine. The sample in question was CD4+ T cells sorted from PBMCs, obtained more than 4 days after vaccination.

The CDR3 reads CASSYSGGAWEQFF. The CDR3 DNA is TGTGCCAGCAGCTATAGCGGGGGGGCCTGGGAGCAGTTCTTC. The rearrangement links TRBV7-8 to TRBJ2-1; TRBD2 agrees at 11 bases. This CDR3 comprises 14 residues. Germline V lookup: CDR1 SGHVS, CDR2 FQNEAQ. With 4 bases clipped from V and 10 bases from J, the junction kept 6 bases outside the gene matches.